Below, one T cell receptor beta chain is given with its context. The sample is drawn from a study of blood T cell repertoires in COVID-19. Study context: Nucleic acid was either cDNA or gDNA, and it came from T cells, B-cell-depleted T cells, or PBMCs.

Assay used: immunoSEQ multiplex PCR; TCRdb lists only in-frame clones, some missing. The table has 250,000 to 300,000 clones, less than 90% seen once; the top ten hold around 12%. CDR1 is MNHEY and CDR2 is SVGEGT in the germline V gene. CDR3 length equals 17 residues. Germline trimming cut 2 bases from V and 5 bases from J; bases unmatched to any gene: 10. The receptor comes from a woman in her twenties or thirties with COVID-19, enrolled during active disease. The sample consisted of peripheral blood. The genes are TRBV6-2 or TRBV6-3 and TRBJ2-5, with 11 positions matching TRBD2. The CDR3 spells CASSYGVAGGIYETQYF. The DNA for the CDR3 is TGTGCCAGCAGTTACGGGGTAGCGGGGGGGATATACGAGACCCAGTACTTC.